The next 27 T cell receptor beta chains were all read from a single sample in a study of blood T cell repertoires in COVID-19. Clones were sequenced by immunoSEQ multiplex PCR, and TCRdb holds only the in-frame ones, with some missing. The sample yields 150,000 to 200,000 clones, approximately 88% seen once. The sequenced sample consisted of PBMCs or T cells enriched from blood (not recorded which). The receptors shown here come from a woman aged 55-75 years who had recovered from COVID-19.

This chain joins TRBV5-1 and TRBJ1-1, with 7 positions matching TRBD1. CDR3 length equals 15 residues. Losses at the gene ends were 3 bases for V and 1 base for J; bases not matched to a gene: 6. Looked up from germline, CDR1 is SGHRS and CDR2 is YFSETQ. The CDR3 DNA sequence: TGCGCCAGCAGCTCCGGACAGGTCGGGAACACTGAAGCTTTCTTT. This translates into CASSSGQVGNTEAFF.

This clone has only one observation. The rearrangement uses TRBV5-8 and TRBJ2-5, with 7 bases lining up with TRBD1. This CDR3 is 14 amino acids long. CDR1 is SGHTS and CDR2 is YDEGEE in the germline V gene. V was clipped by 3 bases and J by 4 bases; unmatched bases: 6. CDR3 bases: TGTGCCAGCAGCTGGGGACAGCCAGGAGAGACCCAGTACTTC. Protein product: CASSWGQPGETQYF.

This clone was picked up a small number of times. This chain connects TRBV5-8 to TRBJ2-7; no clear D. The CDR3 length is 15 residues. Trimming took 4 bases from V and 2 from J, leaving 16 bases between them. Germline CDR1 reads SGHTS; CDR2 reads YDEGEE. CDR3 in amino acids: CASSHDTSLTYEQYF. The CDR3 DNA is TGTGCCAGCAGCCACGACACATCCTTAACCTACGAGCAGTACTTC.

The rearrangement uses TRBV7-9 and TRBJ1-1, with D perhaps TRBD1 (5 bases). Per germline, CDR1 SEHNR and CDR2 FQNEAQ (reference sequence). V gave up 4 bases and J gave up 0 bases, with 6 bases separating them. The CDR3 is 13 amino acids. The CDR3 reads CASSSRVNTEAFF. The DNA of the CDR3 is TGTGCCAGCAGCTCCAGGGTGAACACTGAAGCTTTCTTT.

The chain couples TRBV3-1 (or the pseudogene TRBV3-2) to TRBJ2-2; maybe TRBD1 (6 bases). V lost 4 bases, J lost 1 base, and 10 bases lay in between. CDR1 is LGHDT and CDR2 is YNNKEL in the germline V gene (reference sequence). The CDR3 has 15 amino acids. The CDR3 protein is CASSPRDKNTGELFF. The CDR3 DNA sequence: TGTGCCAGCAGCCCCCGGGACAAGAACACCGGGGAGCTGTTTTTT.

The genes are TRBV5-1 and TRBJ2-6; TRBD2 is a possible D gene (6 bases). The CDR3 length is 15 residues. Germline loops: CDR1 SGHRS, CDR2 YFSETQ. V gave up 3 bases and J gave up 4 bases, with 11 bases separating them. The CDR3 here is CASSSGGRGANVLTF. The DNA for the CDR3 is TGCGCCAGCAGCTCCGGGGGAAGAGGGGCCAACGTCCTGACTTTC.

Concerning this clone itself: Other nucleotide sequences from this sample produce the same CDR3. This chain connects TRBV7-9 to TRBJ1-4; D is perhaps TRBD1 (5 bases). Looked up from germline, CDR1 is SEHNR and CDR2 is FQNEAQ (reference sequence). The CDR3 extends over 13 amino acids. With 3 bases removed from V and 8 bases from J, the gap between germline ends came to 10 bases. The CDR3 sequence is CASSLGTGEKLFF. CDR3 in DNA: TGTGCCAGCAGCTTGGGGACTGGGGAAAAACTGTTTTTT.

There are many counts of this clone. The CDR3, as DNA: TGTGCCAGCAGTGAATCGGGTAATTGGTCACCCCTCCACTTT. Amino acid sequence: CASSESGNWSPLHF. The chain recombines TRBV2 with TRBJ1-6; D gene ambiguous. The CDR3 extends over 14 amino acids. V lost 2 bases, J lost 10 bases, and 12 bases lay in between. Germline-derived CDR1 and CDR2 are SNHLY and FYNNEI.

This chain links TRBV3-1 (or the pseudogene TRBV3-2) with TRBJ1-2; TRBD1 is a possible D gene (6 bases). Trimming removed 0 bases from V and 4 bases from J, with 15 bases in between. The CDR3 runs to 16 residues. Germline V gene sequence: CDR1 LGHDT, CDR2 YNNKEL (reference sequence). CDR3: CASSQDLGRGGYGYTF. DNA of the CDR3: TGTGCCAGCAGCCAAGATCTCGGACGAGGGGGCTATGGCTACACCTTC.

The rearrangement uses TRBV5-1 and TRBJ1-6; 7 nucleotides line up with TRBD1. The CDR3 has 15 residues. The germline gives CDR1 SGHRS, CDR2 YFSETQ. V gave up 5 bases and J gave up 7 bases; unmatched junction bases: 9. CDR3 in DNA: TGCGCCAGCAGGCAAACCGGGACAGCGAATTCACCCCTCCACTTT. Translating gives CASRQTGTANSPLHF.

This sequence joins TRBV15 and TRBJ2-7, with TRBD2 as a possible D gene (6 bases). The CDR3 is made up of 14 amino acids. Germline CDR1 is LNHNV and CDR2 is YYDKDF (reference sequence). V was cut by 6 bases and J by 2 bases, with 14 bases left in between. The CDR3 DNA sequence: TGTGCCACCAGGAGAAACCGGGGGACCTACGAGCAGTACTTC. It encodes CATRRNRGTYEQYF.

In DNA, the CDR3 is TGTGCCAGTAGTCCCCGGACAGTTCCCTCCTACGAGCAGTACTTC. This gives the protein CASSPRTVPSYEQYF. The chain carries TRBV19 and TRBJ2-7; weak D call: TRBD1 (6 bases). The V gene's germline CDR1 is LNHDA and CDR2 SQIVND (reference sequence). The CDR3 loop spans 15 amino acids. V was clipped by 5 bases and J by 0 bases, with 14 bases between them.

The V and J genes are TRBV6-1 and TRBJ1-6; TRBD1 is a possible D gene (6 bases). V was clipped by 2 bases and J by 9 bases, with 17 bases between them. Germline-derived CDR1 and CDR2 are MNHNS and SASEGT. The CDR3 sequence is 16 residues long. The CDR3 bases are TGTGCCAGCAGTGAACAAGGGAGGGGGATGGGTTCACCCCTCCACTTT. Its translation: CASSEQGRGMGSPLHF.

V is TRBV5-6 and J is TRBJ2-2; tentative D call: TRBD2 (6 bases). This CDR3 is built from 15 residues. From germline, CDR1 is SGHDT and CDR2 YYEEEE. Trimming stripped 2 bases from V and 3 bases from J, with 11 bases between. CDR3 amino acids: CASSLQDYYTGELFF. The CDR3, as DNA: TGTGCCAGCAGCTTACAGGACTACTACACCGGGGAGCTGTTTTTT.

The genes are TRBV5-1 and TRBJ1-4, with a possible D match to TRBD1 (6 bases). This CDR3 is 13 amino acids long. Deletions cut 5 bases from V and 5 bases from J, with 10 bases between. The germline CDR1 and CDR2 sequences are SGHRS and YFSETQ. CDR3 amino acids: CASSWGGNEKLFF. In DNA form, the CDR3 reads TGCGCCAGCAGTTGGGGGGGCAATGAAAAACTGTTTTTT.

This sequence joins TRBV5-1 and TRBJ2-3, with 8 bases aligning to TRBD2. The CDR3 sequence is 15 residues long. Germline V gives CDR1 SGHRS, CDR2 YFSETQ. After removal of 0 bases from V and 8 bases from J, the junction contained 8 bases not matched to a gene. The CDR3 DNA is TGCGCCAGCAGCTTGGTCGGGACTAGTGCAGCTACGCAGTATTTT. Its protein product is CASSLVGTSAATQYF.

The chain carries TRBV6-5 and TRBJ1-2; D perhaps matches TRBD1 (6 bases). V dropped 6 bases and J dropped 3 bases, with 11 bases sitting between them. Germline V CDR1 and CDR2: MNHEY, SVGAGI. The CDR3 loop spans 13 amino acids. The CDR3 region has the DNA TGTGCCAGCAGACAGGGTTGGGACTATGGCTACACCTTC. Residues: CASRQGWDYGYTF.

This chain links TRBV7-2 with TRBJ2-1; 11 nucleotides line up with TRBD2. Germline V gene sequence: CDR1 SGHTA, CDR2 FQGNSA. V was pared by 5 bases and J by 14 bases, with 5 bases of the junction left unmatched. This CDR3 spans 12 amino acids. The CDR3 DNA reads TGTGCCAGCAGCCTGCGACTAGCGGGAAAGTTCTTC. This sequence encodes CASSLRLAGKFF.

The V call is TRBV10-1, the J call TRBJ1-1; TRBD1 agrees at 10 bases. Germline CDR1 and CDR2: WNHNN and SYGVQD (reference sequence). CDR3 size: 14 residues. Trimming cost V 5 bases and J 8 bases; bases outside gene matches: 8. The CDR3: CASSTGTGVTEAFF. CDR3 bases: TGCGCCAGCAGTACCGGGACAGGGGTCACCGAAGCTTTCTTT.

The chain employs TRBV7-6 and TRBJ2-5, with 10 bases that match TRBD1. CDR3 size: 16 residues. J lost 2 bases, V lost 5 bases, and 8 bases had no gene match. The germline CDR1 and CDR2 sequences are SGHVS and FNYEAQ. This CDR3 is CASSPVGQGFQETQYF. CDR3 nucleotides: TGTGCCAGCAGCCCAGTGGGACAGGGGTTTCAAGAGACCCAGTACTTC.

J is TRBJ2-7 and V is TRBV27; D uncertain. CDR3 length: 13 residues. The V end was cut by 5 bases, the J end by 1 base, with 9 bases between. In germline, CDR1 is MNHEY, CDR2 SMNVEV (reference sequence). CDR3 in DNA: TGTGCCAGCAGTCATACTACGTCCTACGAGCAGTACTTC. This encodes CASSHTTSYEQYF.

This sequence joins TRBV3-1 (or the pseudogene TRBV3-2) and TRBJ2-5; possible D gene TRBD2, 6 bases. The V end lost 5 bases, the J end lost 4 bases, and 14 bases lay between the germline ends. CDR1 and CDR2 from the germline V gene are LGHDT and YNNKEL (reference sequence). The CDR3 is 14 residues long. The CDR3 DNA reads TGTGCCAGCAGCGTAGGAGGGAACGCAGAGACCCAGTACTTC. This sequence encodes CASSVGGNAETQYF.

This sequence joins TRBV6-2 or TRBV6-3 and TRBJ1-5, with TRBD1 matching 8 bases. The trim removed 7 bases at V and 5 bases at J, leaving 7 bases unmatched. The germline gives CDR1 MNHEY, CDR2 SVGEGT. The CDR3 consists of 14 residues. CDR3 region: CASTPGTGHQPQHF. The CDR3 DNA sequence: TGTGCCAGCACCCCCGGGACAGGTCATCAGCCCCAGCATTTT.

The CDR3 here is CASSPSRTSGQETQYF. The CDR3 DNA follows: TGTGCCAGCAGCCCCTCCAGGACTAGCGGACAAGAGACCCAGTACTTC. The genes are TRBV7-9 and TRBJ2-5, with TRBD2 identical over 10 bases. This CDR3 has 16 amino acids. The germline V gene encodes CDR1 SEHNR and CDR2 FQNEAQ (reference sequence). The J segment lost 2 bases and the V segment lost 5 bases, leaving 8 bases of the junction unmatched.

The CDR3 nucleotides read TGTGCCTGGAATCATCAGGGCTGGGAAAAACTGTTTTTT. Translated, it gives CAWNHQGWEKLFF. This chain uses TRBV30 with TRBJ1-4; D is perhaps TRBD1 (5 bases). From germline, CDR1 is GTSNPN and CDR2 SVGIG (reference sequence). CDR3 length: 13 residues. The V end was cut by 4 bases, the J end by 8 bases, with 14 bases between.

With regard to this clone: Different DNA sequences within this sample yield the same CDR3. The chain is built from TRBV15 and TRBJ1-1; a possible D gene is TRBD1 (5 bases). Trimming removed 0 bases from V and 1 base from J, with 6 bases in between. Germline CDR1 is LNHNV and CDR2 is YYDKDF (reference sequence). CDR3 length: 14 residues. CDR3 nucleotides: TGTGCCACCAGCAGAGATAGGGGGAACACTGAAGCTTTCTTT. Encoded protein: CATSRDRGNTEAFF.

This clone has more than one count but fewer than ten. V usage is TRBV28 and J usage is TRBJ1-4; 8 bases are a match to TRBD1. The CDR3 totals 16 residues. Germline assignment: CDR1 MDHEN and CDR2 SYDVKM. V lost 4 bases to trimming and J lost 5 bases; unmatched junction nucleotides: 9. This CDR3 is CASSSPGQDFNEKLFF. The CDR3 DNA is TGTGCCAGCAGTTCGCCGGGACAGGACTTCAATGAAAAACTGTTTTTT.